Listed here are 19 T cell receptor beta chains from one sample, sequenced in a study of blood T cell repertoires in COVID-19. Measured with immunoSEQ multiplex PCR; TCRdb has only the in-frame clones, and not every one. The table includes 210,000 or so clones, about 90% detected once. Sequenced input: peripheral blood. These TCRs come from a woman in her 50s with acute or convalescent COVID-19.

This sequence joins TRBV4-3 and TRBJ2-3, with 11 bases aligning to TRBD2. Germline V gene data show CDR1 as LGHNA and CDR2 as YSLEER. CDR3 length: 17 residues. The J segment lost 2 bases and the V segment lost 4 bases, leaving 8 bases of the junction unmatched. The chain's CDR3 is CASSRSWTSGYTDTQYF. The CDR3 DNA sequence: TGCGCCAGCAGCCGATCGTGGACTAGCGGGTACACAGATACGCAGTATTTT.

The chain couples TRBV15 to TRBJ2-3; a weak D match, TRBD2 (5 bases). The CDR3 spans 13 residues. CDR1 and CDR2 from the germline V gene are LNHNV and YYDKDF (reference sequence). V lost 10 bases and J lost 0, with 11 bases in between. The CDR3 DNA reads TGTGCCAGCCCGGGGATTAGCACAGATACGCAGTATTTT. It is translated as CASPGISTDTQYF.

The genes are TRBV5-1 and TRBJ2-5, with D perhaps TRBD1 (6 bases). Per germline, CDR1 SGHRS and CDR2 YFSETQ. The CDR3 consists of 16 residues. V dropped 4 bases and J dropped 5 bases, with 21 bases sitting between them. The DNA of the CDR3 is TGCGCCAGCAGCCCTACAGGGAGCAGTTATGTTGAGACCCAGTACTTC. This codes for CASSPTGSSYVETQYF.

The gene calls are TRBV5-5 and TRBJ1-3; D is unclear. This CDR3 region has 14 residues. Trimming removed 3 bases at V and 3 bases at J, with 10 bases between. From germline, CDR1 is SGHKS and CDR2 YYEKEE (reference sequence). The CDR3 spells CASSYATVGNTIYF. The CDR3 DNA follows: TGTGCCAGCAGCTACGCAACGGTTGGAAACACCATATATTTT.

This chain joins TRBV9 and TRBJ2-1; 9 bases map to TRBD2. Germline loops: CDR1 SGDLS, CDR2 YYNGEE. The CDR3 totals 16 residues. The ends lost 4 bases at V and 4 bases at J; junction bases unmatched: 9. Written as DNA, the CDR3 is TGTGCCAGCAGCCTAACCCGACTAGCGGATTACAATGAGCAGTTCTTC. It encodes CASSLTRLADYNEQFF.

This chain links TRBV7-2 with TRBJ2-6; D remains unclear. The CDR3 runs to 17 residues. The V and J ends lost 2 bases and 0 bases respectively, with 11 bases between them. In germline, CDR1 is SGHTA, CDR2 FQGNSA. The chain's CDR3 is CASSLIVVSSGANVLTF. The CDR3 nucleotides are TGTGCCAGCAGCTTAATAGTCGTAAGCTCTGGGGCCAACGTCCTGACTTTC.

The rearrangement uses TRBV6-6 and TRBJ1-4, with 9 bases lining up with TRBD1. CDR3 length: 16 amino acids. Germline V CDR1 and CDR2: MNHNY, SVGAGI (reference sequence). V gave up 0 bases and J gave up 8 bases; unmatched junction bases: 7. CDR3 in DNA: TGTGCCAGCAGTTACTCAGCGGGACAGGGCGAGGAAAAACTGTTTTTT. Translation gives CASSYSAGQGEEKLFF.

The V gene is TRBV19, the J gene TRBJ1-5, with D perhaps matching TRBD1 (6 bases). V lost 7 bases and J lost 7, with 14 bases in between. The CDR3 runs 13 residues. Per the germline V gene, CDR1 is LNHDA and CDR2 is SQIVND (reference sequence). CDR3 sequence: CASKQGNGQPQHF. CDR3 coding DNA: TGTGCCAGTAAACAGGGCAATGGGCAGCCCCAGCATTTT.

This clone is a singleton in its sample. The CDR3 loop is CASSLSTSGRDIQYF. In DNA, the CDR3 is TGCGCCAGCAGCCTCTCTACTAGCGGGAGAGACATTCAGTACTTC. The chain links TRBV5-1 to TRBJ2-4; 11 nucleotides align to TRBD2. V was clipped by 4 bases and J by 8 bases; unmatched bases: 8. The germline V gene has CDR1 SGHRS and CDR2 YFSETQ. The CDR3 consists of 15 residues.

The J gene is TRBJ2-1, the V gene TRBV10-3, with TRBD2 matching 8 bases. The CDR3 has 14 amino acids. The V gene's germline CDR1 is ENHRY and CDR2 SYGVKD. J gave up 8 bases and V 7 bases, and 10 bases lay outside the gene matches. This chain's CDR3 is CAINPGGAADEQFF. The CDR3 DNA reads as TGTGCCATCAACCCGGGGGGGGCCGCCGATGAGCAGTTCTTC.

The chain couples TRBV20-1 to TRBJ2-1; D might be TRBD1 (5 bases). V shed 6 bases and J shed 9 bases, with 12 bases lying between them. The CDR3 contains 11 residues. The germline V gene encodes CDR1 DFQATT and CDR2 SNEGSKA (reference sequence). CDR3 amino acids: CSAINQGEQFF. CDR3 DNA sequence: TGCAGTGCGATTAATCAGGGTGAGCAGTTCTTC.

The CDR3 DNA sequence: TGTGCCAGCAGCAAGAAACAGGGGTGCCCCTCTGGAAACACCATATATTTT. Protein product: CASSKKQGCPSGNTIYF. This chain connects TRBV21-1 to TRBJ1-3; the table names TRBD1, a call not compared with the DNA. TRBV21-1 is termed a pseudogene. The CDR3 has 17 amino acids.

The gene calls are TRBV11-2 and TRBJ1-1; 7 nucleotides agree with TRBD1. Germline assignment: CDR1 SGHAT and CDR2 FQNNGV. After removal of 5 bases from V and 9 bases from J, the junction contained 6 bases not matched to a gene. The CDR3 has 12 residues. The CDR3 protein is CASSRLGQKAFF. For the CDR3, the DNA is TGTGCCAGCAGCAGACTGGGACAGAAAGCTTTCTTT.

The chain recombines TRBV7-9 with TRBJ2-1; tentatively, D is TRBD2 (5 bases). CDR3 length: 15 amino acids. The V gene lost 5 bases and the J gene lost 1 base, with 12 bases spanning the gap. Germline V CDR1 and CDR2: SEHNR, FQNEAQ (reference sequence). The CDR3 DNA sequence: TGTGCCAGCAGCATCGGACTTCCTTCCTACAATGAGCAGTTCTTC. Translated: CASSIGLPSYNEQFF.

A few counts support this clone. The chain joins TRBV2 to TRBJ2-3, with a possible D match to TRBD2 (6 bases). CDR3 length equals 12 residues. Germline V CDR1 and CDR2: SNHLY, FYNNEI. V was clipped by 7 bases and J by 4 bases, with 9 bases between them. CDR3 DNA: TGTGCCAGCACCCGACTAGCAGATACGCAGTATTTT. This gives the protein CASTRLADTQYF.

The rearrangement joins TRBV28 to TRBJ1-1; 7 nucleotides match TRBD1. This CDR3 has 12 residues. Germline V CDR1 and CDR2: MDHEN, SYDVKM. Germline trimming cut 9 bases from V and 3 bases from J; bases unmatched to any gene: 4. CDR3 DNA: TGTGCCAGTAGGACAGGCTACACTGAAGCTTTCTTT. It specifies CASRTGYTEAFF.

The chain employs TRBV6-5 and TRBJ2-3; a weak D match, TRBD2 (5 bases). Trimming shortened V by 6 bases and J by 3 bases, and 13 bases separated the two germline ends. Germline CDR1 MNHEY, CDR2 SVGAGI. This CDR3 is built from 14 residues. The CDR3 DNA reads TGTGCCAGCAGCCAGATCGGACTGACAGATACGCAGTATTTT. It specifies CASSQIGLTDTQYF.

The genes are TRBV5-4 and TRBJ2-3; the D gene is possibly TRBD2 (7 bases). V lost 0 bases to trimming and J lost 7 bases, with 12 bases between them. The CDR3 is 14 residues long. CDR1 SGHNT and CDR2 YYREEE come from the germline V gene (reference sequence). This CDR3 reads CASSLGGGLNTQYF. The DNA of the CDR3 is TGTGCCAGCAGCTTGGGCGGGGGCCTAAATACGCAGTATTTT. The full variable domain, completed using reference TRBV5-4 and TRBJ2-3, is ETGVTQSPTHLIKTRGQQVTLRCSSQSGHNTVSWYQQALGQGPQFIFQYYREEENGRGNFPPRFSGLQFPNYSSELNVNALELDDSALYLCASSLGGGLNTQYFGPGTRLTVL.

This sequence joins TRBV5-6 and TRBJ2-1, with D tentatively TRBD2 (6 bases). Trimming took off 6 bases at V and 6 bases at J, with 16 bases between the two ends. The CDR3 runs to 14 residues. CDR1 is SGHDT and CDR2 is YYEEEE in the germline V gene. The CDR3 sequence is CASTLGGEGNEQFF. CDR3 nucleotide sequence: TGTGCCAGCACCCTCGGGGGAGAGGGCAATGAGCAGTTCTTC.